This is a list of T cell receptor beta chains from one sample in a study of CD8 T cells in ankylosing spondylitis. Via MiXCR, TCRdb re-called the 5' RACE reads, giving one row per CDR3 protein. This table holds 200,000 or so distinct CDR3 sequences, 20% to 30% found once. What was sequenced was blood, either unsorted or a sorted T cell fraction (not recorded which). The source is a male donor with ankylosing spondylitis or in good health (not recorded which). Both conserved end residues are part of each CDR3. The D gene is left open where the match is weak. Only part of the rows carry a size: once, few, many, or a class if the clone is expanded.

TRBJ2-7,many,TRBV12-3/TRBV12-4,TRBD1,TGTGCCAGCAGAACCGGGACAGGGGCAGGCGAGCAGTACTTC,CASRTGTGAGEQYF
TRBJ2-7,many,TRBV20-1,-,TGCAGTGCTAGAGTAGCGGACAGAATAAACGAGCAGTACTTC,CSARVADRINEQYF
TRBJ2-7,few,TRBV29-1,-,TGCAGCGTTGTCAACGGGTCAGGGGGGAGAGAGCAGTACTTC,CSVVNGSGGREQYF
TRBJ2-3,many,TRBV4-1,TRBD1,TGCGCCAGCAGCCAAGACCGGGACAGGGTCACAGATACGCAGTATTTT,CASSQDRDRVTDTQYF
TRBJ1-1,-,TRBV20-1,-,TGCAGTGCTAGTGGGGGGGGGTATGGAAGAGCAGGTGAAGCTTTCTTT,CSASGGGYGRAGEAFF
TRBJ2-1,many,TRBV20-1,-,TGCAGTGCTAGAGATGGGACAAGGGGCTACAATGAGCAGTTCTTC,CSARDGTRGYNEQFF
TRBJ2-7,many,TRBV28,-,TGTGCCAGCCTGGACAGTTACTCCTACGAGCAGTACTTC,CASLDSYSYEQYF
TRBJ2-5,-,TRBV6-1,TRBD2,TGTGCCAGCAGTCAGCTAGCGGGGGTCCAAGAGACCCAGTACTTC,CASSQLAGVQETQYF
TRBJ1-2,few,TRBV3-1,-,TGTGCCAGCAGCCAAGCGCGACACGGCGCTCTATCGTCGTATGGCTACACCTTC,CASSQARHGALSSYGYTF
TRBJ1-5,many,TRBV4-1,-,TGCGCCAGCAGCCAAGAAGAGGGGTCCGATCAGCCCCAGCATTTT,CASSQEEGSDQPQHF
TRBJ2-1,many,TRBV20-1,TRBD2,TGCAGTGCTAGAGATCTTAGCGGGACCGACAATGAGCAGTTCTTC,CSARDLSGTDNEQFF
TRBJ2-1,many,TRBV7-2,TRBD2,TGTGCCAGCAGCCGTTTAGCGGGAGGCGCGAGCGATGAGCAGTTCTTC,CASSRLAGGASDEQFF
TRBJ2-7,many,TRBV20-1,-,TGCAGTGCTAGTTTAGGTCAATCCTACGAGCAGTACTTC,CSASLGQSYEQYF
TRBJ2-7,many,TRBV3-1,TRBD1,TGTGCCAGCAGCCCCCGGGACAGGGGCTCAGGCTCCTACGAGCAGTACTTC,CASSPRDRGSGSYEQYF
TRBJ2-3,-,TRBV6-5,-,TGTGCCAGCAGTTGGCAATTGAGCCAAGATACGCAGTATTTT,CASSWQLSQDTQYF
TRBJ1-1,few,TRBV9,TRBD1,TGTGCCAGCAGCGTAGATTGGACAGGTCGTACTGAAGCTTTCTTT,CASSVDWTGRTEAFF
TRBJ2-3,-,TRBV20-1,-,TGCAGTGCTAGAGGACTCCGGGCTAGCGGCACAGATACGCAGTATTTT,CSARGLRASGTDTQYF
TRBJ2-7,many,TRBV9,TRBD1,TGTGCCAGCAGCGTAGACACCCCTGCCGGGGACAGGGTATACGAGCAGTACTTC,CASSVDTPAGDRVYEQYF
TRBJ2-7,-,TRBV12-3/TRBV12-4,-,TGTGCCAGCAGTTTACCAACAGGGAGCTCCTACGAGCAGTACTTC,CASSLPTGSSYEQYF
TRBJ2-7,-,TRBV27,TRBD2,TGTGCCAGCAGTACCCCTAGCGGGACGGGCGAGCAGTACTTC,CASSTPSGTGEQYF
TRBJ2-2,-,TRBV29-1,-,TGCAGCGTTGGACAGCAGACCGGGGAGCTGTTTTTT,CSVGQQTGELFF
TRBJ1-5,many,TRBV5-1,-,TGCGCCAGCAGCTTATTGGGCAGTGATCAGCCCCAGCATTTT,CASSLLGSDQPQHF
TRBJ2-7,few,TRBV20-1,-,TGCAGTGCAAGGCCCACTGCGGGGTCCGAGCAGTACTTC,CSARPTAGSEQYF
TRBJ2-7,few,TRBV20-1,-,TGCAGTGCTAGAGACCCCATCTACGAGCAGTACTTC,CSARDPIYEQYF
TRBJ1-6,many,TRBV12-3/TRBV12-4,TRBD1,TGTGCCAGCAGTCGTACTCACGGGACAGCCTATAATTCACCCCTCCACTTT,CASSRTHGTAYNSPLHF
TRBJ2-2,many,TRBV29-1,TRBD1,TGCAGCGCCCTGAAGGCCCTGACAGGGGCCAACACCGGGGAGCTGTTTTTT,CSALKALTGANTGELFF
TRBJ2-5,many,TRBV28,TRBD2,TGTGCCAGCAGTCCTACTAGCGGGAGGGGGACCCAGTACTTC,CASSPTSGRGTQYF
TRBJ2-7,-,TRBV4-3,-,TGCGCCAGCAGCCAAGGTAGAAGAATTGGCGAGCAGTACTTC,CASSQGRRIGEQYF
TRBJ1-6,-,TRBV6-5,-,TGTGCCAGCAGTTATGGGACCTCCGGGAGGTCCCTCCACTTT,CASSYGTSGRSLHF
TRBJ1-2,many,TRBV6-5,-,TGTGCCAGCCGGGAGCTTAACTATGGCTACACCTTC,CASRELNYGYTF
TRBJ1-5,few,TRBV6-5,TRBD1,TGTGCCAGCAGTACCCGACAGGGGCCGAGTCAGCCCCAGCATTTT,CASSTRQGPSQPQHF
TRBJ2-2,-,TRBV6-5,-,TGTGCCAGCAGTTACGTTTTTTGGGGCACCGGGGAGCTGTTTTTT,CASSYVFWGTGELFF
TRBJ1-2,-,TRBV12-3/TRBV12-4,TRBD1,TGTGCCAGCAGCTTTGACAGGGGACTTGGCTACACCTTC,CASSFDRGLGYTF
TRBJ2-1,-,TRBV7-6,TRBD2,TGTGCCAGCAGCTTAGTCAGGCAAGCGGGAGACAATGAGCAGTTCTTC,CASSLVRQAGDNEQFF
TRBJ2-5,many,TRBV12-3/TRBV12-4,-,TGTGCCAGCACTCCTTCAGAGACCCAGTACTTC,CASTPSETQYF
TRBJ2-1,many,TRBV7-2,-,TGTGCCAGCAGCTTACTTGGGATACCTCATTTC,CASSLLGIPHF
TRBJ1-2,many,TRBV2,TRBD1,TGTGCCAGCAGTGATCGGACAGGGAACGGCTACACCTTC,CASSDRTGNGYTF
TRBJ1-1,many,TRBV18,-,TGTGCCAGCGCAAAAACAGAGAACACTGAAGCTTTCTTT,CASAKTENTEAFF
TRBJ2-1,-,TRBV15,-,TGTGCCACCAGCATACCTAGTACCAACCGGGGGAATGAGCAGTTCTTC,CATSIPSTNRGNEQFF
TRBJ2-7,many,TRBV29-1,-,TGCAGCGTTGAGGGCATGAGTCGCTACGAGCAGTACTTC,CSVEGMSRYEQYF
TRBJ1-4,many,TRBV9,-,TGTGCCAGCAGCGTAGGGCCAGGGACTAATGAAAAACTGTTTTTT,CASSVGPGTNEKLFF
TRBJ2-2,many,TRBV18,TRBD1,TGTGCCAGCTCACCACAGCCGGGACAGGCTGACACCGGGGAGCTGTTTTTT,CASSPQPGQADTGELFF
TRBJ2-2,-,TRBV20-1,-,TGCAGTGCTAGAGATCAAGTAGCCGGGGAGCTGTTTTTT,CSARDQVAGELFF
TRBJ1-2,many,TRBV7-9,-,TGTGCCAGCAGCGTTGGAGGGGTAGACTATGGCTACACCTTC,CASSVGGVDYGYTF
TRBJ2-7,many,TRBV29-1,-,TGCAGCGTTGGACAGGACTCCGAGCAGTACTTC,CSVGQDSEQYF
TRBJ1-5,many,TRBV6-2/TRBV6-3,-,TGTGCCAGCAGTTACGGGAAAACATATAGCAATCAGCCCCAGCATTTT,CASSYGKTYSNQPQHF
TRBJ2-3,few,TRBV20-1,TRBD2,TGCAGTGCTTCCCCTAGCGGGGCTAGCACAGATACGCAGTATTTT,CSASPSGASTDTQYF
TRBJ2-5,many,TRBV7-2,-,TGTGCCAGCAGCTGGGTCCAAGAGACCCAGTACTTC,CASSWVQETQYF
TRBJ2-1,-,TRBV7-3,-,TGTGCCAGCAGCTTAAGGAGCGGACCCTACAATGAGCAGTTCTTC,CASSLRSGPYNEQFF
TRBJ1-2,many,TRBV12-3/TRBV12-4,-,TGTGCCAGCAGTTTAGCGCGGGGATACCGAAACTATGGCTACACCTTC,CASSLARGYRNYGYTF
TRBJ2-2,few,TRBV5-1,-,TGCGCCAGCAGCTGGGATAGCGTAACGAACACCGGGGAGCTGTTTTTT,CASSWDSVTNTGELFF
TRBJ2-1,many,TRBV29-1,-,TGCAGCGTTGAAGAGGGGTCAGGACAGGAGCAGTTCTTC,CSVEEGSGQEQFF
TRBJ1-2,many,TRBV9,TRBD1,TGTGCCAGCTCCCGTGGGACAGTTTCTAACTATGGCTACACCTTC,CASSRGTVSNYGYTF
TRBJ2-7,-,TRBV10-2,-,TGCGCCAGCAGTGAGGGTTACAGGGCCTACGAGCAGTACTTC,CASSEGYRAYEQYF
TRBJ2-1,many,TRBV11-2,-,TGTGCCAGCAGCGCAATGGGCGGTGCAAATGAGCAGTTCTTC,CASSAMGGANEQFF